This TCR beta chain was sequenced in a study of OX40 agonist ivuxolimab in advanced cancers. This CDR3 has 13 residues. CDR1 is GTSNPN, CDR2 SVGIG, per germline (reference sequence). In regard to this clone: Antigen specificity is unknown.

Produced via immunoSEQ multiplex PCR; TCRdb's table is partial and in-frame only. The table includes 85,000 to 130,000 clones, 90% detected once. Overall study findings and caveats: Low normalized T-cell clonal expansion also characterized some of the nonresponders. At 0.1 to 3.0 mg/kg, CD4+ and CD8+ blood T cells expanded clonally by week 6. CD8+ T cells averaged more expanded clones than CD4+. Partial responders at 0.1-3.0 mg/kg showed near-lowest clonal expansion.

This sequence joins TRBV30 and TRBJ2-7; possible D gene TRBD2, 6 bases. This specimen consisted of CD4+ or CD8+ T cells sorted from blood, obtained in a trial of the OX40 agonist ivuxolimab. This TCR was recovered from an adult with an advanced solid tumor such as melanoma, head and neck, liver or kidney cancer. The CDR3 sequence is CATSLGGSYEQYF. The CDR3 DNA is TGTGCTACGAGTTTGGGGGGATCCTACGAGCAGTACTTC.